The 31 T cell receptor beta chains below were found in one sample sequenced in a study of long-term antiretroviral therapy in people with HIV. An immunoSEQ assay, version v3.0, was performed at survey level. TCRdb's table, derived via immunoSEQ multiplex PCR, lists solely in-frame clones and lacks some. In the table there are tens of thousands of clones, more than 75% of which are singletons. Specimen: unsorted PBMCs, collected 0.5 years after starting antiretroviral therapy. The source is a woman aged 40 to 50 with HIV.

The chain carries TRBV29-1 and TRBJ2-7; D is unresolved. V shed 7 bases and J shed 2 bases, with 21 bases lying between them. Germline V gives CDR1 SQVTM, CDR2 ANQGSEA. The CDR3 contains 15 residues. CDR3 nucleotides: TGCAGCGCCACTGGTGGCATCCAAAATACCTACGAGCAGTACTTC. Its translation: CSATGGIQNTYEQYF.

The V gene is TRBV7-3, the J gene TRBJ1-2; 9 bases fit TRBD1. J was trimmed by 7 bases and V by 0 bases; bases with no gene match: 12. The CDR3 spans 17 residues. The germline V gene encodes CDR1 SGHTA and CDR2 FQGTGA. The CDR3 coding sequence is TGTGCCAGCAGCTTAACTTCCTCAACAGGGGGCGCGGCTGGCTACACCTTC. It specifies CASSLTSSTGGAAGYTF.

The J gene is TRBJ2-6, the V gene TRBV1; TRBD2, the D gene given by the table, was not confirmed from the DNA. TRBV1 is recorded as a pseudogene. The CDR3 runs to 21 residues. The CDR3 bases are TGCACCAGCAGCCAAGAGGGGAAGACTAGCGGGGGACACTCTGGGGCCAACGTCCTGACTTTC. Translation: CTSSQEGKTSGGHSGANVLTF.

The rearrangement joins TRBV4-3 to TRBJ1-4, with D uncertain. Germline lookup yields CDR1 LGHNA and CDR2 YSLEER. V was clipped by 1 base and J by 0 bases, with 18 bases between them. This CDR3 spans 19 amino acids. CDR3 nucleotide sequence: TGCGCCAGCAGCCAAGCTTTCCTCCCGGGAGTTGCAACTAATGAAAAACTGTTTTTT. Protein sequence: CASSQAFLPGVATNEKLFF.

The V call is TRBV5-4, the J call TRBJ2-7, with 7 nucleotides matching TRBD1. There are 15 residues in the CDR3. With 0 bases clipped from V and 0 bases from J, the junction kept 3 bases outside the gene matches. Germline values: CDR1 SGHNT, CDR2 YYREEE (reference sequence). In DNA, the CDR3 is TGTGCCAGCAGCTTGGAGGGACAGAGCTCCTACGAGCAGTACTTC. It yields the protein CASSLEGQSSYEQYF.

V is TRBV6-1 and J is TRBJ2-1; no firm D call. The length of the CDR3 is 15 residues. Germline assignment: CDR1 MNHNS and CDR2 SASEGT. V was pared by 6 bases and J by 4 bases, with 16 bases between. The CDR3 is CASRENMGIYNEQFF. DNA of the CDR3: TGTGCCAGCAGGGAGAATATGGGTATATACAATGAGCAGTTCTTC.

This clone qualifies as medium-sized. The J gene is TRBJ1-2, the V gene TRBV19, with D unresolved. This CDR3 comprises 13 residues. V was pared by 3 bases and J by 4 bases, with 9 bases between. Germline V gives CDR1 LNHDA, CDR2 SQIVND (reference sequence). CDR3 sequence: CASSIVLSYGYTF. The CDR3, as DNA: TGTGCCAGTAGTATCGTGTTAAGCTATGGCTACACCTTC.

The gene calls are TRBV5-8 and TRBJ2-3, with 13 bases lining up with TRBD2. Germline V gene data show CDR1 as SGHTS and CDR2 as YDEGEE. V lost 3 bases to trimming and J lost 3 bases; unmatched junction nucleotides: 4. CDR3 length equals 16 residues. The CDR3 here is CASSSGTSGVTDTQYF. For the CDR3, the DNA is TGTGCCAGCAGCTCCGGGACTAGCGGGGTTACAGATACGCAGTATTTT. Supplemented by reference TRBV5-8 and TRBJ2-3, the full variable domain reads EAGVTQSPTHLIKTRGQQATLRCSPISGHTSVYWYQQALGLGLQFLLWYDEGEERNRGNFPPRFSGRQFPNYSSELNVNALELEDSALYLCASSSGTSGVTDTQYFGPGTRLTVL.

V gene TRBV5-4 combines with J gene TRBJ2-3, with TRBD2 identical over 12 bases. Unmatched junction bases numbered 9, after V lost 0 bases and J lost 7 bases. The length of the CDR3 is 17 residues. CDR1 is SGHNT and CDR2 is YYREEE in the germline V gene (reference sequence). The CDR3 DNA reads TGTGCCAGCAGCTTGGCCCCCTCTAGCGGGGGGGCCAATACGCAGTATTTT. It is translated as CASSLAPSSGGANTQYF.

This clone appeared a few times. The genes are TRBV28 and TRBJ1-2; no firm D call. Germline V gene sequence: CDR1 MDHEN, CDR2 SYDVKM. The CDR3 has 13 amino acids. Trimming shortened V by 7 bases and J by 4 bases, and 13 bases separated the two germline ends. The CDR3 bases are TGTGCCAGCACCCGCACAGCGGGCTATGGCTACACCTTC. Translated, it gives CASTRTAGYGYTF.

The V gene is TRBV6-5, the J gene TRBJ1-2, with 8 bases identical to TRBD1. CDR1 and CDR2 from the germline V gene are MNHEY and SVGAGI. CDR3 length equals 15 residues. Germline trimming cut 7 bases from V and 4 bases from J; bases unmatched to any gene: 11. DNA for the CDR3: TGTGCCAGCATCGAGCAGGGGGCGCAAGGCTATGGCTACACCTTC. This encodes CASIEQGAQGYGYTF.

V gene TRBV4-3 combines with J gene TRBJ1-4; a possible D gene is TRBD1 (6 bases). This CDR3 region has 15 residues. The V and J ends lost 4 bases and 5 bases respectively, with 14 bases between them. The germline gives CDR1 LGHNA, CDR2 YSLEER. Written as DNA, the CDR3 is TGCGCCAGCAGCCGTTTACAGGGAATAAATGAAAAACTGTTTTTT. Amino acid sequence: CASSRLQGINEKLFF.

V and J are TRBV4-1 and TRBJ2-2, with 8 bases identical to TRBD1. The CDR3 covers 15 residues. V dropped 3 bases and J dropped 7; count of bases not matched to a gene: 7. From germline, CDR1 is MGHRA and CDR2 YSYEKL. This CDR3 reads CASSQVQGARGELFF. The CDR3, as DNA: TGCGCCAGCAGCCAGGTCCAGGGGGCACGCGGGGAGCTGTTTTTT.

The chain uses TRBV2 and TRBJ2-1; 7 bases are a match to TRBD2. V shed 8 bases, J shed 8 bases, and the junction held 3 bases outside the gene matches. Germline V gene data show CDR1 as SNHLY and CDR2 as FYNNEI. This CDR3 region has 11 residues. CDR3 DNA sequence: TGTGCCAGCTCTAGCGGCTATGAGCAGTTCTTC. This translates into CASSSGYEQFF.

The chain combines TRBV7-9 with TRBJ2-6; unclear D gene. Germline lookup yields CDR1 SEHNR and CDR2 FQNEAQ (reference sequence). There are 15 residues in the CDR3. For the CDR3, the DNA is TGTGCGGGTGTTAGGGAACCGGCTGGGGCCAACGTCCTGACTTTC. It specifies CAGVREPAGANVLTF.

This sequence joins TRBV18 and TRBJ2-5; 8 nucleotides line up with TRBD2. The junction had 9 bases not matched to a gene; V was cut back by 2 bases and J by 4 bases. CDR3 length: 16 amino acids. From germline, CDR1 is KGHSH and CDR2 LQKENI. This CDR3 is CASSPTGGTGGETQYF. CDR3 sequence (DNA): TGTGCCAGCTCACCAACGGGGGGGACCGGCGGAGAGACCCAGTACTTC.

This chain connects TRBV4-3 to TRBJ1-5, with a possible D match to TRBD1 (6 bases). Germline V gene sequence: CDR1 LGHNA, CDR2 YSLEER. The CDR3 is 20 residues long. Trimming took 0 bases from V and 0 from J, leaving 21 bases between them. In nucleotides, the CDR3 is TGCGCCAGCAGCCAAGATTTTAAGGGGGTGGTGGTATCTAGCAATCAGCCCCAGCATTTT. Protein sequence: CASSQDFKGVVVSSNQPQHF.

This sequence joins TRBV28 and TRBJ2-1; the match to TRBD1 covers 7 bases. After removal of 5 bases from V and 0 bases from J, the junction contained 4 bases not matched to a gene. This CDR3 has 15 residues. Per germline, CDR1 MDHEN and CDR2 SYDVKM. The CDR3 loop is CASSAGTASYNEQFF. In DNA form, the CDR3 reads TGTGCCAGCAGTGCAGGGACAGCCTCCTACAATGAGCAGTTCTTC. The whole variable domain, filled in from reference TRBV28 and TRBJ2-1, reads DVKVTQSSRYLVKRTGEKVFLECVQDMDHENMFWYRQDPGLGLRLIYFSYDVKMKEKGDIPEGYSVSREKKERFSLILESASTNQTSMYLCASSAGTASYNEQFFGPGTRLTVL.

V usage is TRBV5-1 and J usage is TRBJ2-3, with 7 bases that match TRBD2. Trimming took 6 bases from V and 4 from J; bases not matched to a gene: 11. Germline CDR1 and CDR2: SGHRS and YFSETQ. The CDR3 sequence is 15 residues long. CDR3 sequence reads: CASTPGGRAPDTQYF. In nucleotides, the CDR3 is TGCGCCAGCACCCCCGGGGGGAGGGCCCCAGATACGCAGTATTTT.

The rearrangement links TRBV30 to TRBJ1-2; maybe TRBD1 (5 bases). The CDR3 sequence is 12 residues long. The ends were cut back, 1 base at V and 8 bases at J, with 11 bases in the middle. The germline CDR1 and CDR2 sequences are GTSNPN and SVGIG (reference sequence). The CDR3 region is CAWSDPPGGYTF. DNA for the CDR3: TGTGCCTGGAGTGATCCCCCAGGGGGCTACACCTTC.

The chain couples TRBV5-6 to TRBJ2-7; 9 bases match TRBD1. V was clipped by 1 base and J by 11 bases; unmatched bases: 4. Germline values: CDR1 SGHDT, CDR2 YYEEEE. CDR3 size: 12 residues. In DNA, the CDR3 is TGTGCCAGCAGCTTGTTGACAGGGGGGGAGTACTTC. Its protein product is CASSLLTGGEYF. Complete variable domain (other parts from reference TRBV5-6 and TRBJ2-7): DAGVTQSPTHLIKTRGQQVTLRCSPKSGHDTVSWYQQALGQGPQFIFQYYEEEERQRGNFPDRFSGHQFPNYSSELNVNALLLGDSALYLCASSLLTGGEYFGPGTRLTVT.

The V and J genes are TRBV15 and TRBJ1-1, with 7 nucleotides matching TRBD1. J gave up 7 bases and V 3 bases, and 11 bases lay outside the gene matches. This CDR3 is 15 amino acids long. Germline V gene data show CDR1 as LNHNV and CDR2 as YYDKDF (reference sequence). Written as DNA, the CDR3 is TGTGCCACCAGCAGGGGGGGACAGATGCCGATTGAAGCTTTCTTT. This gives the protein CATSRGGQMPIEAFF.

The chain links TRBV7-3 to TRBJ1-1; D is undetermined. The CDR3 contains 15 residues. V was pared by 3 bases and J by 1 base, with 12 bases between. The germline V gene encodes CDR1 SGHTA and CDR2 FQGTGA. The CDR3 sequence: CASSLQTSGNTEAFF. CDR3 DNA: TGTGCCAGCAGCTTGCAGACATCCGGGAACACTGAAGCTTTCTTT.

The J gene is TRBJ2-1, the V gene TRBV9, with 10 nucleotides matching TRBD2. Germline assignment: CDR1 SGDLS and CDR2 YYNGEE. This CDR3 comprises 15 residues. Germline trimming cut 2 bases from V and 7 bases from J; bases unmatched to any gene: 6. The CDR3 is CASSVWASGGNEQFF. CDR3 in DNA: TGTGCCAGCAGCGTTTGGGCTAGCGGGGGAAATGAGCAGTTCTTC.

The rearrangement joins TRBV7-2 to TRBJ2-3; D gene uncertain. The V gene lost 2 bases and the J gene lost 3 bases, with 3 bases spanning the gap. CDR3 length equals 12 residues. CDR1 and CDR2 (germline): SGHTA, FQGNSA. The CDR3 DNA reads TGTGCCAGCAGCTTAATGACAGATACGCAGTATTTT. Protein: CASSLMTDTQYF. Filled out from reference TRBV7-2 and TRBJ2-3, the complete variable domain reads GAGVSQSPSNKVTEKGKDVELRCDPISGHTALYWYRQSLGQGLEFLIYFQGNSAPDKSGLPSDRFSAERTGGSVSTLTIQRTQQEDSAVYLCASSLMTDTQYFGPGTRLTVL.

This clone was picked up a small number of times. The chain couples TRBV2 to TRBJ1-3; D gene ambiguous. The CDR3 has 11 amino acids. Trimming took off 8 bases at V and 4 bases at J, with 6 bases between the two ends. Germline lookup yields CDR1 SNHLY and CDR2 FYNNEI. CDR3 bases: TGTGCCAGCGGACCCGGAAACACCATATATTTT. Its protein is CASGPGNTIYF.

This sequence joins TRBV7-2 and TRBJ1-6, with TRBD1 matching 8 bases. The CDR3 contains 15 residues. V was clipped by 5 bases and J by 9 bases; unmatched bases: 9. Germline values: CDR1 SGHTA, CDR2 FQGNSA. This chain's CDR3 is CASSPRTGQGSPLHF. The CDR3 nucleotides read TGTGCCAGCAGCCCCAGGACAGGGCAAGGTTCACCCCTCCACTTT.

This clone was observed a few times. V gene TRBV6-5 combines with J gene TRBJ2-7; perhaps D is TRBD1 or TRBD2 (6 bases each). Looked up from germline, CDR1 is MNHEY and CDR2 is SVGAGI. CDR3 length: 14 amino acids. Trimming stripped 5 bases from V and 1 base from J, with 12 bases between. For the CDR3, the DNA is TGTGCCAGCAGTCTGACGGGGGCGTCCTACGAGCAGTACTTC. It encodes CASSLTGASYEQYF.

This sequence joins TRBV19 and TRBJ1-4; no firm D call. CDR1 is LNHDA, CDR2 SQIVND, per germline (reference sequence). The length of the CDR3 is 14 residues. The V and J ends lost 8 bases and 0 bases respectively, with 10 bases between them. CDR3 coding DNA: TGTGCCAGTCAGATGGATACAACTAATGAAAAACTGTTTTTT. It is translated as CASQMDTTNEKLFF.

This clone was seen a handful of times. This chain joins TRBV19 and TRBJ2-5; 7 nucleotides match TRBD1. Germline V gene sequence: CDR1 LNHDA, CDR2 SQIVND (reference sequence). The J segment lost 3 bases and the V segment lost 3 bases, leaving 1 base of the junction unmatched. The CDR3 is 13 amino acids. CDR3 bases: TGTGCCAGTAGTATCGGACAGGAAGAGACCCAGTACTTC. It yields the protein CASSIGQEETQYF.

This clone was recorded once. The CDR3 DNA reads as TGTGCCAGCAGCCAAGAGTGGGATTCACCCCTCCACTTT. It translates to CASSQEWDSPLHF. The chain uses TRBV4-2 and TRBJ1-6; no definite D call. The CDR3 runs 13 residues. Germline V gene lookup returns CDR1 LGHNA and CDR2 YNFKEQ. Trimming pared 0 bases from V and 8 bases from J, leaving 5 bases between.